This TCR beta chain was identified during a study of beta chain features in type 1 diabetes. Study information: All samples combined gave about 100 million sorted cells for examination.

Overall study findings and caveats: For Type 1 diabetes patients, all four CD4+ subsets carried TCRB CDR3s that were moderately but significantly shorter. Highly expressing activated T cells could be over-counted with a cDNA template. Fewer insertions but more deletions were seen at VDJ junctions in type 1 diabetes patients.

This CDR3 contains 15 residues. Looked up from germline, CDR1 is MNHEY and CDR2 is SVGAGI. V shed 4 bases, J shed 0 bases, and the junction held 1 base outside the gene matches. As every portion of the isolated RNA was reverse transcribed, the sequencing read expressed TCRB transcripts. Sequencing used immunoSEQ multiplex PCR; TCRdb keeps in-frame clones, though not all of them. Altogether 630,000 or so clones are present, roughly 13% being singletons, with the ten largest covering 0.035% to 0.045%. This clone was recorded a few times. Its target is unknown. The sequence was obtained from a man aged 18 to 30 with type 1 diabetes. Sequencing was performed on naive CD4+ T cells from blood. The genes are TRBV6-5 and TRBJ2-7; TRBD2 matches 12 bases. In DNA form, the CDR3 reads TGTGCCAGCAGTTGGACTAGCGGGACCTCCTACGAGCAGTACTTC. It translates to CASSWTSGTSYEQYF.